The next 27 T cell receptor beta chains were all read from a single sample in a study of T-cell reconstitution after alpha-beta-depleted transplantation in children. Researchers prepared the TCRbeta library using unique molecular identifiers, the study reports. One entry per CDR3 protein results from TCRdb running MiXCR on the PCR reads. Found here are approximately 44,000 distinct CDR3 sequences, about 5.7% of them singletons; the top ten hold over 30%. Sequences were derived from PBMCs, mostly from graft donor cells, sampled 60 days after TCRalphabeta/CD19-depleted stem cell transplant. The receptors come from a female patient between 2 and 10 years old who had a stem cell transplant for aplastic anemia, so the T cells may come from the graft donor.

The rearrangement links TRBV7-9 to TRBJ2-3; TRBD2 might be the D (7 bases). The length of the CDR3 is 16 residues. Germline V gene sequence: CDR1 SEHNR, CDR2 FQNEAQ (reference sequence). V lost 5 bases, J lost 4 bases, and 19 bases lay in between. In DNA, the CDR3 is TGTGCCAGCAGCCTAATGCGGGGGCAAACCTCAGATACGCAGTATTTT. It specifies CASSLMRGQTSDTQYF.

This clonotype has ten or more counts. The chain joins TRBV20-1 to TRBJ2-5; D gene uncertain. The CDR3 spans 11 residues. Per the germline V gene, CDR1 is DFQATT and CDR2 is SNEGSKA (reference sequence). Trimming took 5 bases from V and 5 from J, leaving 9 bases between them. This chain's CDR3 is CSADRGETQYF. Here the CDR3 DNA reads TGCAGTGCTGACCGTGGGGAGACCCAGTACTTC.

This clonotype was seen a handful of times. The genes are TRBV15 and TRBJ1-6; perhaps TRBD1 as D (5 bases). Germline V lookup: CDR1 LNHNV, CDR2 YYDKDF (reference sequence). The CDR3 consists of 16 residues. Trimming removed 0 bases at V and 10 bases at J, with 16 bases between. The CDR3 region has the DNA TGTGCCACCAGCAGAGATAGGGGCGAGATCAGCTCACCCCTCCACTTT. It encodes CATSRDRGEISSPLHF.

This clonotype has a count of ten or more. V usage is TRBV28 and J usage is TRBJ2-1; D unclear. V was clipped by 8 bases and J by 0 bases, with 5 bases between them. The CDR3 extends over 12 amino acids. Germline CDR1 and CDR2: MDHEN and SYDVKM. The CDR3 DNA is TGTGCCAGCGGGGTCTCCTACAATGAGCAGTTCTTC. This codes for CASGVSYNEQFF.

This clonotype was recorded at least ten times. The chain carries TRBV7-2 and TRBJ2-1; no definite D call. The CDR3 covers 18 residues. The V gene's germline CDR1 is SGHTA and CDR2 FQGNSA. Between the trimmed V and J ends, which lost 5 bases and 2 bases, there was a span of 22 bases. CDR3: CASSKTPHPSATYNEQFF. CDR3 sequence (DNA): TGTGCCAGCAGCAAAACCCCCCACCCCAGCGCGACCTACAATGAGCAGTTCTTC. Complete variable domain (other parts from reference TRBV7-2 and TRBJ2-1): GAGVSQSPSNKVTEKGKDVELRCDPISGHTALYWYRQSLGQGLEFLIYFQGNSAPDKSGLPSDRFSAERTGGSVSTLTIQRTQQEDSAVYLCASSKTPHPSATYNEQFFGPGTRLTVL.

This clonotype was counted many times. The rearrangement uses TRBV3-1 and TRBJ2-4, with 7 bases fitting TRBD2. CDR1 LGHDT and CDR2 YNNKEL come from the germline V gene (reference sequence). The length of the CDR3 is 20 residues. Trimming cost V 0 bases and J 6 bases; bases outside gene matches: 20. This CDR3 is CASSQDMRTAKREGGNIQYF. In nucleotides, the CDR3 is TGTGCCAGCAGCCAAGATATGAGGACGGCAAAGCGGGAAGGTGGAAACATTCAGTACTTC.

This clonotype showed up many times. The chain uses TRBV12-3 or TRBV12-4 and TRBJ1-2; D is undetermined. The CDR3 consists of 14 residues. Trimming removed 10 bases from V and 1 base from J, with 16 bases in between. In DNA form, the CDR3 reads TGTGCCACCTCCTTGCGGAGGCGTAACTATGGCTACACCTTC. As protein: CATSLRRRNYGYTF.

In its sample, this clonotype was seen many times. The rearrangement links TRBV24-1 to TRBJ1-1; D remains ambiguous. Germline V gene lookup returns CDR1 KGHDR and CDR2 SFDVKD. The CDR3 runs to 15 residues. V lost 4 bases and J lost 4, with 15 bases in between. Here the CDR3 DNA reads TGTGCCACCAGTGAGTCAGGAGAAGGCGGCACTGAAGCTTTCTTT. It specifies CATSESGEGGTEAFF.

The table lists this clonotype with many counts. V and J are TRBV9 and TRBJ2-2, with D perhaps matching TRBD1 (6 bases). The CDR3 totals 15 residues. Germline lookup yields CDR1 SGDLS and CDR2 YYNGEE. Trimming removed 4 bases from V and 4 bases from J, with 14 bases in between. CDR3 DNA: TGTGCCAGCAGCCCCCGGACAGCGACCACCGGGGAGCTGTTTTTT. Translating it yields CASSPRTATTGELFF.

A note on this clonotype: A read error is possible here, since a much larger clone lies one base away. The rearrangement uses TRBV10-2 and TRBJ2-7, with TRBD2 identical over 8 bases. The CDR3 consists of 13 residues. Germline V gives CDR1 WSHSY, CDR2 SAAADI. The CDR3 here is CAGRSGTSYEQYF. CDR3 coding DNA: TGCGCCGGCAGGTCCGGGACTAGCTACGAGCAGTACTTC.

This clonotype was seen repeatedly, ten times or more. The chain links TRBV29-1 to TRBJ1-2; no definite D call. The length of the CDR3 is 11 residues. The germline V gene has CDR1 SQVTM and CDR2 ANQGSEA. Deletions cut 5 bases from V and 3 bases from J, with 7 bases between. CDR3: CSVRTDYGYTF. CDR3 DNA sequence: TGCAGCGTTAGGACGGACTATGGCTACACCTTC.

This clonotype appeared many times. J is TRBJ2-7 and V is TRBV12-5, with TRBD2 as a possible D gene (5 bases). The CDR3 totals 15 residues. Germline lookup yields CDR1 LGHNT and CDR2 FRNRAP. Trimming removed 7 bases from V and 6 bases from J, with 22 bases in between. CDR3 DNA: TGTGCTAGTGACCGGTACGACCGGGGTCCGCGCGAGCAGTACTTC. Amino acids: CASDRYDRGPREQYF.

The chain recombines TRBV19 with TRBJ2-3; 10 bases are shared with TRBD2. CDR1 is LNHDA, CDR2 SQIVND, per germline (reference sequence). The CDR3 extends over 15 amino acids. Unmatched junction bases numbered 5, after V lost 3 bases and J lost 5 bases. The DNA for the CDR3 is TGTGCCAGTAGTATCGGATTAGCGGGAGGAGATACGCAGTATTTT. Translating it yields CASSIGLAGGDTQYF.

Within the sample, this clonotype is medium-sized (0.01 to 0.1%). This chain joins TRBV7-9 and TRBJ2-1; 7 bases align to TRBD1. This CDR3 region has 15 residues. Trimming removed 5 bases from V and 5 bases from J; junction bases left unmatched: 9. Per the germline V gene, CDR1 is SEHNR and CDR2 is FQNEAQ (reference sequence). The CDR3 region is CASSPIGGLDNEQFF. DNA of the CDR3: TGTGCCAGCAGCCCAATAGGGGGCTTGGACAATGAGCAGTTCTTC. Drawing the rest from reference TRBV7-9 and TRBJ2-1, the complete variable domain is DTGVSQNPRHKITKRGQNVTFRCDPISEHNRLYWYRQTLGQGPEFLTYFQNEAQLEKSRLLSDRFSAERPKGSFSTLEIQRTEQGDSAMYLCASSPIGGLDNEQFFGPGTRLTVL.

This clonotype was observed many times. One junction end disagrees with the germline gene, perhaps due to a read error. The chain carries TRBV5-5 and TRBJ2-3; 7 nucleotides line up with TRBD1. CDR1 is SGHKS and CDR2 is YYEKEE in the germline V gene (reference sequence). The CDR3 extends over 13 amino acids. CDR3 loop: CASSLDARTGAVF. CDR3 coding DNA: TGTGCCAGCAGCTTGGACGCTCGGACAGGAGCAGTTTTT.

The rearrangement uses TRBV7-9 and TRBJ2-2, with a possible D match to TRBD2 (5 bases). Per germline, CDR1 SEHNR and CDR2 FQNEAQ (reference sequence). V dropped 5 bases and J dropped 5 bases, with 12 bases sitting between them. This CDR3 has 14 amino acids. As DNA, the CDR3 is TGTGCCAGCAGCCCCGCGGGCCCAACCGGGGAGCTGTTTTTT. Translation: CASSPAGPTGELFF.

This clonotype was recorded at least ten times. The rearrangement links TRBV12-3 or TRBV12-4 to TRBJ2-5, with a weak D call TRBD2 (7 bases). V lost 0 bases and J 4 bases, leaving 15 bases between the germline ends. The CDR3 covers 16 residues. Here the CDR3 reads CASSLAGTGGRETQYF. CDR3 DNA: TGTGCCAGCAGTTTAGCAGGGACCGGGGGGCGAGAGACCCAGTACTTC.

This clonotype has only a few counts. The V gene is TRBV6-1, the J gene TRBJ2-4; D ambiguous. Trimming shortened V by 8 bases and J by 0 bases, and 11 bases separated the two germline ends. This CDR3 region has 14 residues. Germline CDR1 is MNHNS and CDR2 is SASEGT. CDR3 sequence (DNA): TGTGCCAGCTCCTCGTCCGTAGCCAAAAACATTCAGTACTTC. Protein sequence: CASSSSVAKNIQYF.

In this sample, this clonotype turned up a few times. This chain joins TRBV10-3 and TRBJ1-5; a weak D match, TRBD1 (6 bases). V dropped 11 bases and J dropped 7 bases, with 18 bases sitting between them. The CDR3 is 13 residues long. Germline V CDR1 and CDR2: ENHRY, SYGVKD. The DNA for the CDR3 is TGTGCCGCGAGTCACGCAGGGGACCAGCCCCAGCATTTT. This codes for CAASHAGDQPQHF.

At least ten counts were recorded for this clonotype. The V call is TRBV6-1, the J call TRBJ1-5; the D is unclear. Trimming removed 6 bases from V and 8 bases from J, with 14 bases in between. The CDR3 has 13 residues. Germline loops: CDR1 MNHNS, CDR2 SASEGT. CDR3 region: CASRKRPKEPQHF. CDR3 bases: TGTGCCAGCAGGAAAAGGCCAAAAGAGCCCCAGCATTTT.

This clonotype came up many times. This chain uses TRBV6-6 with TRBJ2-3; 9 bases are a match to TRBD1. Germline-derived CDR1 and CDR2 are MNHNY and SVGAGI (reference sequence). V gave up 2 bases and J gave up 5 bases; unmatched junction bases: 8. The CDR3 consists of 16 residues. Here the CDR3 DNA reads TGTGCCAGCAGTTACGGACAGGGGAGTCAGGGAGATACGCAGTATTTT. Translating it yields CASSYGQGSQGDTQYF.

This clonotype has ten or more counts. The chain carries TRBV20-1 and TRBJ2-2; 8 bases agree with TRBD2. The CDR3 sequence is 16 residues long. Germline loops: CDR1 DFQATT, CDR2 SNEGSKA (reference sequence). The V segment lost 4 bases and the J segment 4 bases; nucleotides outside the gene matches: 11. As DNA, the CDR3 is TGCAGTGCTACGAGTAGCGGGAAAAGCTTCACCGGGGAGCTGTTTTTT. Translating it yields CSATSSGKSFTGELFF.

In its sample, this clonotype was seen many times. The rearrangement links TRBV18 to TRBJ2-3, with D possibly TRBD1 on 6 matching bases. The CDR3 is 14 residues long. Germline CDR1 reads KGHSH; CDR2 reads LQKENI. The V and J ends lost 8 bases and 1 base respectively, with 13 bases between them. The CDR3 sequence is CASQGGVGTDTQYF. CDR3 bases: TGTGCCAGCCAAGGGGGAGTGGGCACAGATACGCAGTATTTT.

This clonotype was seen more than once but under ten times. CDR3: CASSLAENTIYF. CDR3 DNA: TGTGCCAGCAGCCTGGCGGAGAACACCATATATTTT. The chain is built from TRBV9 and TRBJ1-3; no firm D call. The CDR3 is made up of 12 amino acids. The germline gives CDR1 SGDLS, CDR2 YYNGEE. Trimming shortened V by 4 bases and J by 7 bases, and 9 bases separated the two germline ends.

This clonotype was seen ten or more times. V and J are TRBV3-1 and TRBJ2-7; D not resolved. Between the trimmed V and J ends, which lost 1 base and 3 bases, there was a span of 7 bases. Germline values: CDR1 LGHDT, CDR2 YNNKEL (reference sequence). This CDR3 has 13 residues. The CDR3 sequence: CASSQADLYEQYF. In nucleotides, the CDR3 is TGTGCCAGCAGCCAAGCAGATCTCTACGAGCAGTACTTC.

This clonotype was counted a few times. The V gene is TRBV28, the J gene TRBJ1-2, with a weak D call TRBD1 (5 bases). This CDR3 comprises 14 residues. The germline gives CDR1 MDHEN, CDR2 SYDVKM. V lost 5 bases and J 6 bases, leaving 16 bases between the germline ends. CDR3 protein: CASSPTTGPNGYTF. The CDR3 DNA sequence: TGTGCCAGCAGTCCGACAACAGGACCGAATGGCTACACCTTC.

This clonotype has only a few counts. The chain joins TRBV6-6 to TRBJ2-7, with 7 nucleotides matching TRBD2. This CDR3 is 16 amino acids long. J gave up 6 bases and V 6 bases, and 17 bases lay outside the gene matches. Germline V gene lookup returns CDR1 MNHNY and CDR2 SVGAGI (reference sequence). The CDR3 loop reads CASSLGTSGKGSEQYF. The CDR3 DNA follows: TGTGCCAGCAGCTTGGGCACCAGCGGGAAAGGGAGCGAGCAGTACTTC.